This entry lists 15 T cell receptor beta chains sequenced from one sample in a study of beta chain features in type 1 diabetes. Notes on the study in general: Moderate yet significant TCRB CDR3 shortening was seen in Type 1 diabetes patients in all four CD4+ subsets.

The investigators reverse transcribed all of the isolated RNA, so they sequenced expressed TCRB transcripts. TCRdb's copy holds only in-frame clones and misses some; the assay was immunoSEQ multiplex PCR. The table lists a few hundred thousand clones, roughly 13% of them singletons. Antigens of these TCRs are unknown. Source material: naive CD4+ T cells from blood. The source of these receptors is a woman younger than 30 with type 1 diabetes.

The chain uses TRBV7-9 and TRBJ2-1; perhaps TRBD2 as D (5 bases). Germline V gene lookup returns CDR1 SEHNR and CDR2 FQNEAQ (reference sequence). V lost 5 bases and J lost 6, with 14 bases in between. The CDR3 sequence is 14 residues long. The CDR3 region has the DNA TGTGCCAGCAGCGGAGCCATCGAGGGCAATGAGCAGTTCTTC. Protein: CASSGAIEGNEQFF.

This clone is a singleton in its sample. V is TRBV2 and J is TRBJ2-7, with 9 bases fitting TRBD2. The V segment lost 7 bases and the J segment 0 bases; nucleotides outside the gene matches: 4. CDR3 size: 14 residues. Germline V gene sequence: CDR1 SNHLY, CDR2 FYNNEI. CDR3 protein: CASTLAGASYEQYF. The CDR3 DNA sequence: TGTGCCAGCACCTTAGCGGGGGCCTCCTACGAGCAGTACTTC.

A few counts support this clone. CDR3 amino acids: CASSLGSKETQYF. The CDR3 nucleotides are TGTGCCAGCAGCTTGGGGAGCAAAGAGACCCAGTACTTC. V gene TRBV5-4 combines with J gene TRBJ2-5; D is unclear. Trimming removed 0 bases at V and 3 bases at J, with 6 bases between. The germline V gene has CDR1 SGHNT and CDR2 YYREEE (reference sequence). CDR3 length: 13 residues.

This clone was observed a handful of times. CDR3 protein: CAWSVLTGVGYTF. In DNA, the CDR3 is TGTGCCTGGAGTGTCCTGACAGGGGTCGGCTACACCTTC. J is TRBJ1-2 and V is TRBV30; 8 nucleotides align to TRBD1. The CDR3 totals 13 residues. The V segment lost 0 bases and the J segment 8 bases; nucleotides outside the gene matches: 5. Germline assignment: CDR1 GTSNPN and CDR2 SVGIG (reference sequence).

This clone appeared a few times. V usage is TRBV29-1 and J usage is TRBJ2-1; no definite D call. Germline lookup yields CDR1 SQVTM and CDR2 ANQGSEA. Deletions cut 4 bases from V and 8 bases from J, with 9 bases between. The length of the CDR3 is 11 residues. The CDR3 DNA follows: TGCAGCGTTGGGGTGGGCCATGAGCAGTTCTTC. Encoded protein: CSVGVGHEQFF.

This clone has more than one count but fewer than ten. V usage is TRBV29-1 and J usage is TRBJ1-4; D remains unclear. The CDR3 covers 11 residues. V lost 2 bases and J lost 6, with 4 bases in between. Germline V gives CDR1 SQVTM, CDR2 ANQGSEA. CDR3 in amino acids: CSVERDEKLFF. CDR3 nucleotide sequence: TGCAGCGTTGAAAGAGATGAAAAACTGTTTTTT.

This clone turned up a few times. The CDR3 nucleotides are TGTGCCAGCACCGAGGGTGCGGGTTACAATGAGCAGTTCTTC. It translates to CASTEGAGYNEQFF. The chain recombines TRBV28 with TRBJ2-1; a possible D gene is TRBD2 (5 bases). In germline, CDR1 is MDHEN, CDR2 SYDVKM. V was trimmed by 7 bases and J by 4 bases, leaving 14 bases between them. The CDR3 runs 14 residues. The whole variable domain, remainder taken from reference TRBV28 and TRBJ2-1, is DVKVTQSSRYLVKRTGEKVFLECVQDMDHENMFWYRQDPGLGLRLIYFSYDVKMKEKGDIPEGYSVSREKKERFSLILESASTNQTSMYLCASTEGAGYNEQFFGPGTRLTVL.

The V gene is TRBV7-2, the J gene TRBJ2-5; D might be TRBD2 (5 bases). This CDR3 has 17 amino acids. Trimming took off 1 base at V and 3 bases at J, with 18 bases between the two ends. Germline values: CDR1 SGHTA, CDR2 FQGNSA. The CDR3 DNA follows: TGTGCCAGCAGCTTAGTTTCCCGGGGTTACCAAGAAGAGACCCAGTACTTC. Its translation: CASSLVSRGYQEETQYF.

This clone was detected only a few times. The V and J genes are TRBV18 and TRBJ2-2; D gene uncertain. This CDR3 comprises 16 residues. V lost 6 bases and J lost 0, with 14 bases in between. The germline CDR1 and CDR2 sequences are KGHSH and LQKENI. The CDR3 DNA is TGTGCCAGCTCCCCCTTTAGAAGTCCGAACACCGGGGAGCTGTTTTTT. Translating it yields CASSPFRSPNTGELFF.

This clone was observed a handful of times. The chain uses TRBV14 and TRBJ2-7; the match to TRBD1 covers 9 bases. This CDR3 region has 16 residues. Germline values: CDR1 SGHDN, CDR2 FVKESK. With 2 bases clipped from V and 4 bases from J, the junction kept 9 bases outside the gene matches. CDR3 in amino acids: CASSQPTGTGRYEQYF. The CDR3 DNA sequence: TGTGCCAGCAGCCAACCAACCGGGACAGGGAGGTACGAGCAGTACTTC.

This clone was detected a few times. The rearrangement uses TRBV7-2 and TRBJ2-4, with D possibly TRBD1 on 5 matching bases. The CDR3 spans 14 residues. Germline CDR1 and CDR2: SGHTA and FQGNSA. Trimming shortened V by 1 base and J by 6 bases, and 10 bases separated the two germline ends. The CDR3 DNA follows: TGTGCCAGCAGCTTAGGGGGCGACAGAAACATTCAGTACTTC. Protein sequence: CASSLGGDRNIQYF.

This clone was observed a few times. The chain has TRBV4-2 and TRBJ2-5, with a possible D match to TRBD2 (6 bases). This CDR3 comprises 14 residues. The germline V gene encodes CDR1 LGHNA and CDR2 YNFKEQ. V shed 1 base and J shed 0 bases, with 6 bases lying between them. CDR3 loop: CASSQGDYQETQYF. In DNA form, the CDR3 reads TGTGCCAGCAGCCAAGGGGACTACCAAGAGACCCAGTACTTC.

This clone was seen more than once but under ten times. The rearrangement joins TRBV5-1 to TRBJ2-1, with 12 positions matching TRBD2. This CDR3 region has 17 residues. The germline gives CDR1 SGHRS, CDR2 YFSETQ. Losses at the gene ends were 0 bases for V and 5 bases for J; bases not matched to a gene: 6. CDR3 bases: TGCGCCAGCAGCTTGGGGACTAGCGGGACAATTCACAATGAGCAGTTCTTC. Residues: CASSLGTSGTIHNEQFF. Variable domain in full (rest from reference TRBV5-1 and TRBJ2-1): KAGVTQTPRYLIKTRGQQVTLSCSPISGHRSVSWYQQTPGQGLQFLFEYFSETQRNKGNFPGRFSGRQFSNSRSEMNVSTLELGDSALYLCASSLGTSGTIHNEQFFGPGTRLTVL.

The genes are TRBV21-1 and TRBJ2-7; TRBD2 was called by the table and not checked on the DNA. TRBV21-1 is recorded as a pseudogene. The CDR3 is made up of 18 amino acids. The DNA for the CDR3 is TGTGCCAGCAGCTTCAAGGCGACTAGCGGGAGAGGGGCCTACGAGCAGTACGTC. Residues: CASSFKATSGRGAYEQYV.

The chain recombines TRBV9 with TRBJ2-3; TRBD2 might be the D (5 bases). Trimming removed 0 bases from V and 0 bases from J, with 11 bases in between. In germline, CDR1 is SGDLS, CDR2 YYNGEE. The CDR3 runs to 16 residues. The CDR3 is CASSVGADHSTDTQYF. The CDR3 nucleotides read TGTGCCAGCAGCGTAGGAGCGGACCATAGCACAGATACGCAGTATTTT.